The 5 T cell receptor beta chains reported below all come from one sample, sequenced in a study of lymphopenia after photon versus proton radiotherapy. Only in-frame clones appear in the TCRdb table, and some are missing; sequencing was by immunoSEQ multiplex PCR. The table has around 33,000 clones, 80% to 90% seen once. The source was peripheral blood, collected from a patient treated with proton-based radiotherapy. The receptors were sampled from a woman in her 70s with pancreatic cancer. Some clones in this sample may be carry-over from other donors' samples.

This clone showed up just a few times. This sequence joins TRBV10-3 and TRBJ1-2; D gene uncertain. Trimming pared 6 bases from V and 3 bases from J, leaving 5 bases between. Per germline, CDR1 ENHRY and CDR2 SYGVKD. CDR3 length: 11 amino acids. The CDR3: CAISADYGYTF. Written as DNA, the CDR3 is TGTGCCATCAGCGCGGACTATGGCTACACCTTC.

J is TRBJ2-7 and V is TRBV30; D remains unclear. V was clipped by 6 bases and J by 3 bases, with 15 bases between them. The germline V gene has CDR1 GTSNPN and CDR2 SVGIG (reference sequence). The CDR3 covers 13 residues. The CDR3: CACRLPVGYEQYF. CDR3 in DNA: TGTGCCTGCCGACTCCCCGTGGGCTACGAGCAGTACTTC.

This clone was counted once. CDR3 residues: CASSDGQGHMNTEAFF. The CDR3 DNA follows: TGTGCCAGCAGTGACGGACAGGGACACATGAACACTGAAGCTTTCTTT. The genes are TRBV27 and TRBJ1-1; 8 bases agree with TRBD1. With 5 bases clipped from V and 0 bases from J, the junction kept 8 bases outside the gene matches. Germline CDR1 and CDR2: MNHEY and SMNVEV (reference sequence). The CDR3 contains 16 residues.

The chain has TRBV19 and TRBJ2-2; unclear D gene. CDR3 length equals 15 residues. Germline V CDR1 and CDR2: LNHDA, SQIVND (reference sequence). Trimming removed 6 bases from V and 3 bases from J, with 14 bases in between. CDR3 protein: CASSTAVGYTGELFF. The CDR3 coding sequence is TGTGCCAGTAGCACCGCGGTTGGGTACACCGGGGAGCTGTTTTTT.

V and J are TRBV7-6 and TRBJ2-5; D might be TRBD1 (5 bases). Germline CDR1 is SGHVS and CDR2 is FNYEAQ. There are 17 residues in the CDR3. V shed 3 bases and J shed 2 bases, with 19 bases lying between them. The CDR3 coding sequence is TGTGCCAGCAGCTTCACGATAATACAGGTTCCTCAAGAGACCCAGTACTTC. The encoded protein is CASSFTIIQVPQETQYF.